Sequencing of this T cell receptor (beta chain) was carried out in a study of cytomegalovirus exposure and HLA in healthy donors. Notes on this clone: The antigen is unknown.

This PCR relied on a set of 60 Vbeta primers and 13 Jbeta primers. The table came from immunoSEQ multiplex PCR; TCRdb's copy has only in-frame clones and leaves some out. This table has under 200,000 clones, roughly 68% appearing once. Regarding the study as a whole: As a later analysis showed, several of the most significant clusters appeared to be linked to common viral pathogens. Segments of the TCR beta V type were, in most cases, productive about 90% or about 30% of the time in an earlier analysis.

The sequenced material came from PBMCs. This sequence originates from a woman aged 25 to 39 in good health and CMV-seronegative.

The DNA for the CDR3 is TGCGCCAGCAGGGCGGATGCTAACTATGGCTACACCTTC. This translates into CASRADANYGYTF. The rearrangement links TRBV23-1 to TRBJ1-2; D is uncertain. TRBV23-1 is noted as an ORF with a role that remains uncertain. The CDR3 consists of 13 residues. The V gene lost 6 bases and the J gene lost 0 bases, with 8 bases spanning the gap.